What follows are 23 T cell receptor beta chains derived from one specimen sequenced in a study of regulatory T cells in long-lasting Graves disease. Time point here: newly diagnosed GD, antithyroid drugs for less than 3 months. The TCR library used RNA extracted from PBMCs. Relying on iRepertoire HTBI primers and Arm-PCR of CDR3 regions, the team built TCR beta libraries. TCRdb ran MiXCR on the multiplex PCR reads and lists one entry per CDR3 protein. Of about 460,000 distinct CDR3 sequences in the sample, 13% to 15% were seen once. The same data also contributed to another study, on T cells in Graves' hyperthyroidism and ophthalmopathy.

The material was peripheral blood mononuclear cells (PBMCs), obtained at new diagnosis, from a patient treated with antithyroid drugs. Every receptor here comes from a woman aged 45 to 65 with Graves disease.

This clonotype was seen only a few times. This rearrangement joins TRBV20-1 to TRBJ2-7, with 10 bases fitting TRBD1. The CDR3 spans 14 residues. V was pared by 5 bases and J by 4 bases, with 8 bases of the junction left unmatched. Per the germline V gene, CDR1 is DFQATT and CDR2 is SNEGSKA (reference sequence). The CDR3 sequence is CSAPRTGGRYEQYF. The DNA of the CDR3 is TGCAGTGCTCCTCGGACAGGGGGGAGGTACGAGCAGTACTTC.

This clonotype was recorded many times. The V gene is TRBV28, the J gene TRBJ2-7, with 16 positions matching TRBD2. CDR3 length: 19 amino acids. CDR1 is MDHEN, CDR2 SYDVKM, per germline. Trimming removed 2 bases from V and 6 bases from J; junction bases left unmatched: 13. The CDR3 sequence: CASSLPGLAGGPALGEQYF. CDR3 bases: TGTGCCAGCAGTTTACCGGGACTAGCGGGAGGGCCCGCATTGGGCGAGCAGTACTTC.

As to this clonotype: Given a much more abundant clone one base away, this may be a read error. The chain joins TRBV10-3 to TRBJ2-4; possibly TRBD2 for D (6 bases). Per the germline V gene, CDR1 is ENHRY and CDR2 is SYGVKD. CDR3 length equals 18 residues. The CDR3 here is CAINESTGAGRSKNIQYF. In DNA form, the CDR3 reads TGTGCCATCAATGAGTCGACCGGGGCAGGGAGGTCCAAAAACATTCAGTACTTC.

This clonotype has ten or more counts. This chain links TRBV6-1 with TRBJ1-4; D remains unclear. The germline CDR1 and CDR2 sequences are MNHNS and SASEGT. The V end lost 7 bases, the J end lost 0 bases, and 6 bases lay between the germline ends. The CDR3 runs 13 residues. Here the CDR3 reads CASNLATNEKLFF. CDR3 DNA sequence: TGTGCCAGCAACCTCGCAACTAATGAAAAACTGTTTTTT.

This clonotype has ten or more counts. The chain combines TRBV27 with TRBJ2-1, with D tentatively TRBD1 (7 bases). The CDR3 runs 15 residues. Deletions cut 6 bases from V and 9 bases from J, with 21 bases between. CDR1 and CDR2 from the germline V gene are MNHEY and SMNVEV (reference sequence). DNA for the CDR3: TGTGCCAGCAGCCCAGGGGGGTATAGTACTGGTGAGCAGTTCTTC. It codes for CASSPGGYSTGEQFF.

In DNA, the CDR3 is TGTGCCAGCAGTGCAGGGACAGCTTACCAGCAGTACTTC. It yields the protein CASSAGTAYQQYF. The V call is TRBV6-1, the J call TRBJ2-7; 7 bases are shared with TRBD1. CDR3 size: 13 residues. The V gene's germline CDR1 is MNHNS and CDR2 SASEGT. V was clipped by 4 bases and J by 8 bases; unmatched bases: 8.

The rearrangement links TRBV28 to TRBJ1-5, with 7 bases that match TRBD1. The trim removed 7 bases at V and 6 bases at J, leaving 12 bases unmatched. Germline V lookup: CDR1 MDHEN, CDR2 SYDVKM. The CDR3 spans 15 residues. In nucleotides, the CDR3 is TGTGCCAGCAAACAAGGGGGCGCACAGGGTCAGCCCCAGCATTTT. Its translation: CASKQGGAQGQPQHF.

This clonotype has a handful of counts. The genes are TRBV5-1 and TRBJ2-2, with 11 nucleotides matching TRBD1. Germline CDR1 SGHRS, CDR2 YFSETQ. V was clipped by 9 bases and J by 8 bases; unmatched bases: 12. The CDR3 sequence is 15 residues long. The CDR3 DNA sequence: TGCGCCACCAACACCGGGACAGGGGGATTTGGGGAGCTGTTTTTT. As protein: CATNTGTGGFGELFF. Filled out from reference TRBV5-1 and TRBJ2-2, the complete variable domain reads KAGVTQTPRYLIKTRGQQVTLSCSPISGHRSVSWYQQTPGQGLQFLFEYFSETQRNKGNFPGRFSGRQFSNSRSEMNVSTLELGDSALYLCATNTGTGGFGELFFGEGSRLTVL.

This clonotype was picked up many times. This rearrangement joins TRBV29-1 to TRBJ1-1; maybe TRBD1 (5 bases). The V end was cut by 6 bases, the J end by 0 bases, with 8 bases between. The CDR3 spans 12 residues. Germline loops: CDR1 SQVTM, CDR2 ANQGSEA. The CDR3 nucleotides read TGCAGCGTCAACAGGTTGAACACTGAAGCTTTCTTT. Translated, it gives CSVNRLNTEAFF.

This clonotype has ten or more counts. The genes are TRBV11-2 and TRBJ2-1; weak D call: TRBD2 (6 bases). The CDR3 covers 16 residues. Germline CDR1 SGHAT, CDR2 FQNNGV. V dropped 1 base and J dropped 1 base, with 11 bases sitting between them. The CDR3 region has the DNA TGTGCCAGCAGCTTAGGTCTGCGGGGATCCTACAATGAGCAGTTCTTC. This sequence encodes CASSLGLRGSYNEQFF.

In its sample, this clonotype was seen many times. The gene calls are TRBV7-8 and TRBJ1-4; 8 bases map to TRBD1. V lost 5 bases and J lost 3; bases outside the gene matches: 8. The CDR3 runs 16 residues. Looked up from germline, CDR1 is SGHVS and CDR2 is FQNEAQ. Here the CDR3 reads CASSPQDRDANEKLFF. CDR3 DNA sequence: TGTGCCAGCAGCCCCCAGGACAGGGACGCTAATGAAAAACTGTTTTTT. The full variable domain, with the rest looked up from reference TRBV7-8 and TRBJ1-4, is GAGVSQSPRYKVAKRGQDVALRCDPISGHVSLFWYQQALGQGPEFLTYFQNEAQLDKSGLPSDRFFAERPEGSVSTLKIQRTQQEDSAVYLCASSPQDRDANEKLFFGSGTQLSVL.

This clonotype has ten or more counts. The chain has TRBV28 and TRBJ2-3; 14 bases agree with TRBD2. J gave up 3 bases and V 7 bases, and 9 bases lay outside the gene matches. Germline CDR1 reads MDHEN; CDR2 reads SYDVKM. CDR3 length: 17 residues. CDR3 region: CASTYGGTSGSTDTQYF. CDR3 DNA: TGTGCCAGCACCTATGGGGGGACTAGCGGGAGTACAGATACGCAGTATTTT.

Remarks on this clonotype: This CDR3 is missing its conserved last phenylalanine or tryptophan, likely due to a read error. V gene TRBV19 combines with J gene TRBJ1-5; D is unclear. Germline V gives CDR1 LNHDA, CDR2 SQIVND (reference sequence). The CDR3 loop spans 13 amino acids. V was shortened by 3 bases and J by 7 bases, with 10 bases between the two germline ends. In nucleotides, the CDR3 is TGTGCCAGTAGTATTCGGGAGGGACAGCCCCAGCATTCT. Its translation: CASSIREGQPQHS.

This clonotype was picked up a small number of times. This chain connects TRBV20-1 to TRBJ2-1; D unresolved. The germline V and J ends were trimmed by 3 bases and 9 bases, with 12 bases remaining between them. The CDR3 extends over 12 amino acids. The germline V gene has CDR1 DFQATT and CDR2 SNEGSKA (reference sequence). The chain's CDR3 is CSASILGGEQFF. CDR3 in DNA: TGCAGTGCTAGTATCTTGGGCGGTGAGCAGTTCTTC.

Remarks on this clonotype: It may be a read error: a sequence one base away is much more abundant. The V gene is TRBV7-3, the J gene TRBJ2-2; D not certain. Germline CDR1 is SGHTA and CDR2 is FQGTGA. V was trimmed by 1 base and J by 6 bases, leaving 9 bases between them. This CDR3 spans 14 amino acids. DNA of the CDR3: TGTGCCAGCAGCTTAATGTCTGGCCCCGGGGAGCTGTTTTTT. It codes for CASSLMSGPGELFF.

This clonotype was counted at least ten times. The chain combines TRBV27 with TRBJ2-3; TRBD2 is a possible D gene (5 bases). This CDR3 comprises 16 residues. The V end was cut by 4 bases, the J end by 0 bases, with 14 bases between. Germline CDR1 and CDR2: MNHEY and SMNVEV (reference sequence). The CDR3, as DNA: TGTGCCAGCAGTTCACAGACGGGATCTAGCACAGATACGCAGTATTTT. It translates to CASSSQTGSSTDTQYF.

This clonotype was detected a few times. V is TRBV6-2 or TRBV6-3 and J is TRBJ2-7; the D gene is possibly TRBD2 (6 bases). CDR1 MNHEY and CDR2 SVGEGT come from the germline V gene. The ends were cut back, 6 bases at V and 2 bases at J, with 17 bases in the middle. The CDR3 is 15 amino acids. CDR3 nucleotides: TGTGCCAGCAGAAAAGGCGGGGTCCAGCCCTACGAGCAGTACTTC. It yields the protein CASRKGGVQPYEQYF.

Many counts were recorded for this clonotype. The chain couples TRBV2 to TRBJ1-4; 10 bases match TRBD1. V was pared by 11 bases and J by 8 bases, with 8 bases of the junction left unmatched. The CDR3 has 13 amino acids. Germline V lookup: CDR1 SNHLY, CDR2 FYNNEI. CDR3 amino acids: CAGGTGVVEKLFF. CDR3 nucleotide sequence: TGTGCCGGGGGGACAGGGGTTGTGGAAAAACTGTTTTTT.

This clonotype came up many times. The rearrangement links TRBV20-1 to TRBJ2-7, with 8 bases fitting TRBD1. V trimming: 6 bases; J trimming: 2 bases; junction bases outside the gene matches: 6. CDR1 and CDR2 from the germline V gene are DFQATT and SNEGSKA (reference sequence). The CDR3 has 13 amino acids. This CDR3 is CSATDRGPYEQYF. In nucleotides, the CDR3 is TGCAGTGCAACTGACAGGGGACCCTACGAGCAGTACTTC.

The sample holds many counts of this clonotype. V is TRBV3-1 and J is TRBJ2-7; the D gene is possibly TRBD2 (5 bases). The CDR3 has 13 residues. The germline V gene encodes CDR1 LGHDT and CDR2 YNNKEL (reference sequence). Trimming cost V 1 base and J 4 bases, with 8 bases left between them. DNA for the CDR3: TGTGCCAGCAGCCAAGTTGAGGGATACGAGCAGTACTTC. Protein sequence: CASSQVEGYEQYF.

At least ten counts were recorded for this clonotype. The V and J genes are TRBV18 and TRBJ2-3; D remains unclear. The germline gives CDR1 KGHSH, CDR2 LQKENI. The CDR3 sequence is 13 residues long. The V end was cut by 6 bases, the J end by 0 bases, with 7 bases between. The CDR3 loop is CASSQTSTDTQYF. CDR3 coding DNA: TGTGCCAGCTCCCAAACTAGCACAGATACGCAGTATTTT.

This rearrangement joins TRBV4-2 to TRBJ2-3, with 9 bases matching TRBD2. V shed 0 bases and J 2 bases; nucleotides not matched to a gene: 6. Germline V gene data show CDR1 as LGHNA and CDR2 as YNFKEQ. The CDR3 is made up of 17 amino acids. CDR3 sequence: CASSQDGGRGYTDTQYF. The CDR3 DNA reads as TGTGCCAGCAGCCAAGATGGCGGGAGGGGGTACACAGATACGCAGTATTTT.

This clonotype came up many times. DNA for the CDR3: TGTGCCAGCAGTGATTGGGGGAACATTCAGTACTTC. Encoded protein: CASSDWGNIQYF. The chain carries TRBV6-1 and TRBJ2-4, with D perhaps TRBD1 or TRBD2 (5 bases each). The ends were cut back, 3 bases at V and 7 bases at J, with 7 bases in the middle. The CDR3 has 12 amino acids. Germline V CDR1 and CDR2: MNHNS, SASEGT.